The 17 T cell receptor beta chains in this list originate from one sample, sequenced in a study of Graves' ophthalmopathy and Graves' hyperthyroidism. RNA transcripts yielded amplified TCR beta CDR3 regions. The workflow started with a first-round RT-PCR run with HTBI primers and then moved on to a second-round multiplex PCR. One entry per CDR3 protein results from TCRdb running MiXCR on the multiplex PCR reads. The sample carries around 660,000 distinct CDR3 sequences, approximately 39% recorded once. The sample consisted of peripheral blood. The receptors derive from an adult man with Graves' ophthalmopathy.

V gene TRBV20-1 combines with J gene TRBJ2-7; TRBD1 might be the D (5 bases). The germline V gene encodes CDR1 DFQATT and CDR2 SNEGSKA (reference sequence). The CDR3 extends over 13 amino acids. Deletions cut 6 bases from V and 6 bases from J, with 18 bases between. CDR3 sequence: CSATRGYLGEQYF. In nucleotides, the CDR3 is TGCAGTGCGACAAGGGGTTATCTCGGCGAGCAGTACTTC.

The rearrangement uses TRBV29-1 and TRBJ2-5; 13 bases match TRBD2. CDR1 is SQVTM, CDR2 ANQGSEA, per germline. The ends lost 4 bases at V and 6 bases at J; junction bases unmatched: 5. The CDR3 is 14 residues long. CDR3 residues: CSVGLAGGTKTQYF. CDR3 DNA: TGCAGCGTTGGACTAGCGGGAGGAACAAAGACCCAGTACTTC.

The chain has TRBV5-1 and TRBJ1-1; tentatively, D is TRBD1 (6 bases). The germline gives CDR1 SGHRS, CDR2 YFSETQ. V was shortened by 0 bases and J by 3 bases, with 15 bases between the two germline ends. This CDR3 is 16 amino acids long. For the CDR3, the DNA is TGCGCCAGCAGCTTGGTTCTGGGGACACTGGACACTGAAGCTTTCTTT. Translation gives CASSLVLGTLDTEAFF. The full variable domain, rest sourced from reference TRBV5-1 and TRBJ1-1, is KAGVTQTPRYLIKTRGQQVTLSCSPISGHRSVSWYQQTPGQGLQFLFEYFSETQRNKGNFPGRFSGRQFSNSRSEMNVSTLELGDSALYLCASSLVLGTLDTEAFFGQGTRLTVV.

This clonotype was seen at least ten times. This chain links TRBV2 with TRBJ1-2; maybe TRBD1 (5 bases). The length of the CDR3 is 11 residues. CDR1 is SNHLY and CDR2 is FYNNEI in the germline V gene. V lost 7 bases, J lost 8 bases, and 11 bases lay in between. CDR3 bases: TGTGCCAGCAATGGGGGGAACGGCTACACCTTC. Amino acids: CASNGGNGYTF. Drawing the rest from reference TRBV2 and TRBJ1-2, the complete variable domain is EPEVTQTPSHQVTQMGQEVILRCVPISNHLYFYWYRQILGQKVEFLVSFYNNEISEKSEIFDDQFSVERPDGSNFTLKIRSTKLEDSAMYFCASNGGNGYTFGSGTRLTVV.

The rearrangement joins TRBV7-9 to TRBJ1-4, with 10 nucleotides matching TRBD1. Germline V gene data show CDR1 as SEHNR and CDR2 as FQNEAQ (reference sequence). J was trimmed by 7 bases and V by 8 bases; bases with no gene match: 10. The CDR3 runs 15 residues. DNA of the CDR3: TGTGCCAGCGGTAACGGACAGGGGGTCGCTGAAAAACTGTTTTTT. Its translation: CASGNGQGVAEKLFF.

This clonotype was counted at least ten times. The J gene is TRBJ2-5, the V gene TRBV7-3, with a possible D match to TRBD1 (5 bases). The CDR3 consists of 13 residues. CDR1 is SGHTA, CDR2 FQGTGA, per germline. V was clipped by 3 bases and J by 5 bases, with 10 bases between them. In nucleotides, the CDR3 is TGTGCCAGCAGCTTGGACAAGCATGAGACCCAGTACTTC. Translation gives CASSLDKHETQYF. The whole variable domain, remainder taken from reference TRBV7-3 and TRBJ2-5, is GAGVSQTPSNKVTEKGKYVELRCDPISGHTALYWYRQSLGQGPEFLIYFQGTGAADDSGLPNDRFFAVRPEGSVSTLKIQRTERGDSAVYLCASSLDKHETQYFGPGTRLLVL.

In this sample, this clonotype turned up many times. This chain uses TRBV9 with TRBJ2-5; D might be TRBD2 (6 bases). V was clipped by 1 base and J by 5 bases, with 15 bases between them. This CDR3 spans 15 amino acids. The germline V gene has CDR1 SGDLS and CDR2 YYNGEE. CDR3 region: CASSVSGGREETQYF. As DNA, the CDR3 is TGTGCCAGCAGCGTATCAGGAGGGCGAGAGGAGACCCAGTACTTC.

V gene TRBV7-8 combines with J gene TRBJ2-7, with 7 bases that match TRBD2. V was clipped by 5 bases and J by 1 base; unmatched bases: 8. CDR1 SGHVS and CDR2 FQNEAQ come from the germline V gene. This CDR3 is 15 amino acids long. The CDR3 protein is CASSKRDGTSYEQYF. Here the CDR3 DNA reads TGTGCCAGCAGCAAGCGGGACGGTACATCCTACGAGCAGTACTTC.

This clonotype has a handful of counts. The chain has TRBV12-3 or TRBV12-4 and TRBJ2-7, with D possibly being TRBD1 (6 bases). Trimming pared 2 bases from V and 2 bases from J, leaving 13 bases between. The CDR3 is 15 amino acids. CDR3 nucleotide sequence: TGTGCCAGCAGTTTACAGGACAGCCCTACCTACGAGCAGTACTTC. It codes for CASSLQDSPTYEQYF.

This clonotype was seen many times. This chain connects TRBV7-8 to TRBJ2-7; TRBD1 agrees at 7 bases. CDR1 SGHVS and CDR2 FQNEAQ come from the germline V gene. The CDR3 spans 15 residues. With 1 base clipped from V and 0 bases from J, the junction kept 3 bases outside the gene matches. The CDR3 reads CASSLVTGSSYEQYF. CDR3 sequence (DNA): TGTGCCAGCAGCTTAGTGACAGGGAGCTCCTACGAGCAGTACTTC.

This clonotype was recorded many times. This chain connects TRBV19 to TRBJ1-5, with no clear D. V was cut by 5 bases and J by 7 bases, with 12 bases left in between. The CDR3 is made up of 13 amino acids. Germline V gene lookup returns CDR1 LNHDA and CDR2 SQIVND (reference sequence). The CDR3 DNA is TGTGCCAGTAGTGGAACAGTTAGGCAGCCCCAGCATTTT. It is translated as CASSGTVRQPQHF.

This clonotype was seen repeatedly, ten times or more. This sequence joins TRBV5-1 and TRBJ2-2; 7 bases fit TRBD1. Germline V gene data show CDR1 as SGHRS and CDR2 as YFSETQ. The junction had 8 bases not matched to a gene; V was cut back by 5 bases and J by 7 bases. CDR3 length equals 14 residues. This CDR3 is CASRQTGSGGELFF. Here the CDR3 DNA reads TGCGCCAGCAGACAGACAGGGTCGGGCGGGGAGCTGTTTTTT.

J is TRBJ1-1 and V is TRBV9, with D tentatively TRBD1 (6 bases). The length of the CDR3 is 18 residues. The V end lost 4 bases, the J end lost 6 bases, and 28 bases lay between the germline ends. Germline V lookup: CDR1 SGDLS, CDR2 YYNGEE. The CDR3 here is CASSLLGAAGRGSSEAFF. The CDR3 DNA reads as TGTGCCAGCAGCCTCCTGGGGGCGGCTGGCCGTGGCTCGTCTGAAGCTTTCTTT.

With respect to this clonotype: This may come from a read error, since a much larger clone is one base off. The V and J genes are TRBV20-1 and TRBJ1-5; TRBD1 aligns across 7 bases. Germline V lookup: CDR1 DFQATT, CDR2 SNEGSKA (reference sequence). There are 15 residues in the CDR3. CDR3 nucleotide sequence: TGCAGTGCTACAGACAGGGAGATTAGCAATCAGTCCCAGCATTTT. It translates to CSATDREISNQSQHF.

The chain uses TRBV29-1 and TRBJ2-7, with D possibly being TRBD2 (5 bases). Trimming cost V 6 bases and J 6 bases, with 15 bases left between them. Germline V gene data show CDR1 as SQVTM and CDR2 as ANQGSEA. The CDR3 covers 12 residues. The CDR3 is CSVSGEGSEQYF. The CDR3 nucleotides read TGCAGCGTCTCAGGTGAGGGATCCGAGCAGTACTTC.

The sample holds a few counts of this clonotype. This clone may be a read error of a much larger clone one base away. The rearrangement links TRBV24-1 to TRBJ2-7; TRBD1 is a possible D gene (5 bases). Trimming stripped 4 bases from V and 2 bases from J, with 14 bases between. The germline V gene has CDR1 KGHDR and CDR2 SFDVKD. The CDR3 extends over 15 amino acids. The CDR3 coding sequence is TGTGCCACCAGTGAGCAGGGCGTTGGCACCTACGAGCAGTACTTC. Encoded protein: CATSEQGVGTYEQYF.

This clonotype has a handful of counts. The chain uses TRBV5-1 and TRBJ1-1; D perhaps matches TRBD1 (6 bases). Germline V gives CDR1 SGHRS, CDR2 YFSETQ. Trimming pared 0 bases from V and 4 bases from J, leaving 10 bases between. The CDR3 spans 14 residues. The CDR3 loop reads CASSLEGVGTEAFF. CDR3 DNA: TGCGCCAGCAGCTTGGAGGGGGTGGGCACTGAAGCTTTCTTT.